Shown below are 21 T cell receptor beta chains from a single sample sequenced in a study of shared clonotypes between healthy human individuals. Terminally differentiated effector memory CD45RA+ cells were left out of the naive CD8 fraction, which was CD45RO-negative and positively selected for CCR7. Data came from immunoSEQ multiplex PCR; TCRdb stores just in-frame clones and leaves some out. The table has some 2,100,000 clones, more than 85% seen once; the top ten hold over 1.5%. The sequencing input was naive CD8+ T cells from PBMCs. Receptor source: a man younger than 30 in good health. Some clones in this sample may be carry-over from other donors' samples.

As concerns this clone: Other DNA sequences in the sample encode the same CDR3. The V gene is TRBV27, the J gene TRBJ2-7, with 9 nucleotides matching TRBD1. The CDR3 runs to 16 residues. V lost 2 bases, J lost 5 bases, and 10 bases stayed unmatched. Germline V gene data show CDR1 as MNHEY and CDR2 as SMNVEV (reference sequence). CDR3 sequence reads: CASSLSPGTGSHEQYF. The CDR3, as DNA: TGTGCCAGCAGTTTAAGCCCCGGGACAGGGTCCCACGAGCAGTACTTC.

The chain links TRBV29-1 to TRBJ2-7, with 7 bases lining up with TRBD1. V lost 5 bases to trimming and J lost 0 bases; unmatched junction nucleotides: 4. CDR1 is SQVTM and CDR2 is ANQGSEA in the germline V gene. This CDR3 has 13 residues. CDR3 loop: CSVTRDSSYEQYF. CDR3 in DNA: TGCAGCGTTACCCGGGACAGCTCCTACGAGCAGTACTTC.

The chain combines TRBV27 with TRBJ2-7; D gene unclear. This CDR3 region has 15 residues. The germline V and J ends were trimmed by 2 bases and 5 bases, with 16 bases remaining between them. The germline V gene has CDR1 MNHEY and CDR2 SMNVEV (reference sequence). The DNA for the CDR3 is TGTGCCAGCAGTTTAGGGCTTCCCGGACCCCACGAGCAGTACTTC. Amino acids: CASSLGLPGPHEQYF.

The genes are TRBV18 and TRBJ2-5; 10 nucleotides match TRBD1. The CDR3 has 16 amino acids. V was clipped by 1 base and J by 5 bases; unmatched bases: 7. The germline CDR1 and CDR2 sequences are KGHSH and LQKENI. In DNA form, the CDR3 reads TGTGCCAGCTCACCACTCTTAGGACAGGGGGATGAGACCCAGTACTTC. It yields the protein CASSPLLGQGDETQYF. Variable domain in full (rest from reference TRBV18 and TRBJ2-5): NAGVMQNPRHLVRRRGQEARLRCSPMKGHSHVYWYRQLPEEGLKFMVYLQKENIIDESGMPKERFSAEFPKEGPSILRIQQVVRGDSAAYFCASSPLLGQGDETQYFGPGTRLLVL.

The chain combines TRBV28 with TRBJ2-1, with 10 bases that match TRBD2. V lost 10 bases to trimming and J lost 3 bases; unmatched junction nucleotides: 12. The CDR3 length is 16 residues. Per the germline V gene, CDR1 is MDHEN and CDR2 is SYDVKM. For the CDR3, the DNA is TGTGCCACCCGAAGCGGGAGGGCCGTCAGCTACAATGAGCAGTTCTTC. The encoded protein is CATRSGRAVSYNEQFF.

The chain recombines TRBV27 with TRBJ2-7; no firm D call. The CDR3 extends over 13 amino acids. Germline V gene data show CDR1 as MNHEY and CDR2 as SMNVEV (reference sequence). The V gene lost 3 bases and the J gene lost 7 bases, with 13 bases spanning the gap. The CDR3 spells CASSLQYPREQYF. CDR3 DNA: TGTGCCAGCAGTTTGCAATATCCGAGAGAGCAGTACTTC.

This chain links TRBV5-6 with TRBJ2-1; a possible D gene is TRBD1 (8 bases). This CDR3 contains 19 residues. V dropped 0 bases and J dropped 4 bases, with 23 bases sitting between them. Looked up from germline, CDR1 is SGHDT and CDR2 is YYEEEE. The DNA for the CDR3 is TGTGCCAGCAGCTTGGGCCAGGGGGCAGGCCTAGCGGAATACAATGAGCAGTTCTTC. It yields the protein CASSLGQGAGLAEYNEQFF.

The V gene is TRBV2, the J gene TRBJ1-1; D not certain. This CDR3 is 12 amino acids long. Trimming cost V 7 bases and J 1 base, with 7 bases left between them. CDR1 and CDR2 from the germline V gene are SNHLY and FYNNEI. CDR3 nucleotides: TGTGCCAGCATGGGGAGGAACACTGAAGCTTTCTTT. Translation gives CASMGRNTEAFF. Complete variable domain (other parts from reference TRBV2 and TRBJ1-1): EPEVTQTPSHQVTQMGQEVILRCVPISNHLYFYWYRQILGQKVEFLVSFYNNEISEKSEIFDDQFSVERPDGSNFTLKIRSTKLEDSAMYFCASMGRNTEAFFGQGTRLTVV.

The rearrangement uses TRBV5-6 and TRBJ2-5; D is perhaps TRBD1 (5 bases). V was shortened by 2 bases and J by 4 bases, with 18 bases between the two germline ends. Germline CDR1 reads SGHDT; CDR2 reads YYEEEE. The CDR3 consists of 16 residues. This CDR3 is CASSFQQVQWGETQYF. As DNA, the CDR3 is TGTGCCAGCAGCTTCCAACAGGTACAATGGGGAGAGACCCAGTACTTC.

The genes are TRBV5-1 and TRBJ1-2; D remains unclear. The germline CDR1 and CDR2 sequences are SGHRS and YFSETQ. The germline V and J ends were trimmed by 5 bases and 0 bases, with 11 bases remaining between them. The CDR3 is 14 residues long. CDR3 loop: CASRKTGTNYGYTF. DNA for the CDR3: TGCGCCAGCAGGAAAACCGGGACTAACTATGGCTACACCTTC.

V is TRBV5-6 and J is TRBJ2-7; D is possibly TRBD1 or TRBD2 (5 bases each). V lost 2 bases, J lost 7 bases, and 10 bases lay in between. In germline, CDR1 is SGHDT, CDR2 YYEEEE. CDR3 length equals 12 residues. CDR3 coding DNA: TGTGCCAGCAGCTTCTGGGACGGAGAGCAGTACTTC. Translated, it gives CASSFWDGEQYF. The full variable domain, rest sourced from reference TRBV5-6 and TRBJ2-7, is DAGVTQSPTHLIKTRGQQVTLRCSPKSGHDTVSWYQQALGQGPQFIFQYYEEEERQRGNFPDRFSGHQFPNYSSELNVNALLLGDSALYLCASSFWDGEQYFGPGTRLTVT.

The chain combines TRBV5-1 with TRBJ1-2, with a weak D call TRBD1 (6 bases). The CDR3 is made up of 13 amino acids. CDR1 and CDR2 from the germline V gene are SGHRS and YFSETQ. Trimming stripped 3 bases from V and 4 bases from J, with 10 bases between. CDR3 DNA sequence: TGCGCCAGCAGCTGGGGGCCTACCTATGGCTACACCTTC. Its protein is CASSWGPTYGYTF.

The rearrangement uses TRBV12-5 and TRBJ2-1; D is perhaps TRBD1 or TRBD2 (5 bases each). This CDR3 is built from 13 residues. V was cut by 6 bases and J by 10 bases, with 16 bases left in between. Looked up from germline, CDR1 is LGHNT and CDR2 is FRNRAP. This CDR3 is CASGNVSWGEQFF. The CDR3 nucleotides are TGTGCTAGTGGGAACGTTAGCTGGGGGGAGCAGTTCTTC.

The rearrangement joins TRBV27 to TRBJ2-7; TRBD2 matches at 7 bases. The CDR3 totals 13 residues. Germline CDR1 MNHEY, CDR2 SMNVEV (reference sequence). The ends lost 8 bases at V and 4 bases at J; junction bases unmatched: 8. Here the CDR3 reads CASGQRGLYEQYF. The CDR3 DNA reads TGTGCCAGCGGTCAGCGGGGACTTTACGAGCAGTACTTC.

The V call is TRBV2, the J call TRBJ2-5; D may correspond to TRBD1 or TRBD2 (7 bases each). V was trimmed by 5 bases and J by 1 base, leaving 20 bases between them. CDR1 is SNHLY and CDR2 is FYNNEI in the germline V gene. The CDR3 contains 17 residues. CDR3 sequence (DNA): TGTGCCAGCAGTCCCCTCAGGGGGGAGGGCCCCCAAGAGACCCAGTACTTC. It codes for CASSPLRGEGPQETQYF.

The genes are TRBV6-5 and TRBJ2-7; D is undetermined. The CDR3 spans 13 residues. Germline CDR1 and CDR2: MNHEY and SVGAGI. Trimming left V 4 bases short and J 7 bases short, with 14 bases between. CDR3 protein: CASSFGPSGEQYF. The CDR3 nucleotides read TGTGCCAGCAGTTTTGGCCCTAGTGGGGAGCAGTACTTC.

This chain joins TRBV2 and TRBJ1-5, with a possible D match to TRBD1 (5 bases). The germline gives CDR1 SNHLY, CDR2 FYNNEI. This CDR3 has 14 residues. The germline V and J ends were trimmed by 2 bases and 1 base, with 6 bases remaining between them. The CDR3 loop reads CASSEYRSNQPQHF. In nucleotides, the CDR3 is TGTGCCAGCAGTGAATACAGGAGCAATCAGCCCCAGCATTTT.

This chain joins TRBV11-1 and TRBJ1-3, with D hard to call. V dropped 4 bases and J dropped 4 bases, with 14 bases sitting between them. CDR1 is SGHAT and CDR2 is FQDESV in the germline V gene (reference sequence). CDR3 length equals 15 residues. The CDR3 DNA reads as TGTGCCAGCAGCTACGAACAGAACGCCGGAAACACCATATATTTT. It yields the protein CASSYEQNAGNTIYF.

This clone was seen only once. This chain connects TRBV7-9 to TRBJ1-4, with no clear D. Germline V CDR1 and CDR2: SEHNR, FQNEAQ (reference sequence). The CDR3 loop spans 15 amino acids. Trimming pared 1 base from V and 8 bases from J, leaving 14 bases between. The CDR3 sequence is CASSLESSKGEKLFF. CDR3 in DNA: TGTGCCAGCAGCTTAGAAAGTTCAAAGGGAGAAAAACTGTTTTTT.

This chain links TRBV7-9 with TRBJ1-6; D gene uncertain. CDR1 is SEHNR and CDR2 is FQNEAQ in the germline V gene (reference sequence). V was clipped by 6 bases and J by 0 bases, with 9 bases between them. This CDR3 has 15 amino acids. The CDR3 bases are TGTGCCAGCAGGACACACGGCTCCTATAATTCACCCCTCCACTTT. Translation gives CASRTHGSYNSPLHF.

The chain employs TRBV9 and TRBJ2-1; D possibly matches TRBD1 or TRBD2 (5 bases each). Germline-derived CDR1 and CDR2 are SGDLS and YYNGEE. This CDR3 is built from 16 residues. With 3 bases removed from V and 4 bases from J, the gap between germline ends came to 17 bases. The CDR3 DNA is TGTGCCAGCAGCGCTCAAGGGACCAGTGGGTACAATGAGCAGTTCTTC. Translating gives CASSAQGTSGYNEQFF.